Listed here are 14 T cell receptor beta chains from one sample, sequenced in a study of molecular identifiers for immune sequencing clone quantification. From the PCR reads, TCRdb called clonotypes with MiXCR, one entry per CDR3 protein. The sample lists around 86,000 distinct CDR3 sequences, 19% seen once, with around 0.8% in the top ten. The sample comprised naive CD8+ T cells from blood, with Jurkat cell RNA spiked in. Noted subset: FACS-sorted CD8+CD4-CCR7+CD45RA+ naive T cells. The receptors shown here come from a human donor in good health. Some libraries in this study had Jurkat cell RNA spiked in.

In this sample, this clonotype turned up many times. The CDR3 region has the DNA TGTGCCAGCAGTGGTACGGAGACAGATACGCAGTATTTT. It yields the protein CASSGTETDTQYF. J is TRBJ2-3 and V is TRBV6-5; D call uncertain. This CDR3 is 13 amino acids long. With 5 bases removed from V and 3 bases from J, the gap between germline ends came to 9 bases. Germline CDR1 is MNHEY and CDR2 is SVGAGI.

This clonotype was detected many times. This chain connects TRBV30 to TRBJ2-6; D gene unclear. Deletions cut 2 bases from V and 4 bases from J, with 18 bases between. The CDR3 spans 17 residues. Germline CDR1 is GTSNPN and CDR2 is SVGIG (reference sequence). The CDR3 loop reads CAWSFSRLFGGANVLTF. The CDR3 DNA is TGTGCCTGGAGTTTCTCCAGGCTCTTCGGAGGGGCCAACGTCCTGACTTTC.

With regard to this clonotype: With a much larger clone just one base away, this may be a read error. The rearrangement uses TRBV28 and TRBJ1-2; TRBD1 agrees at 7 bases. Germline V gene lookup returns CDR1 MDHEN and CDR2 SYDVKM. CDR3 length: 13 amino acids. CDR3 nucleotide sequence: TGTGCCGGCAGTTTCAGGGGGGCAGGAGGCTACACCTTC. As protein: CAGSFRGAGGYTF.

This clonotype was picked up many times. In DNA form, the CDR3 reads TGTGCCAGCAGCGGGAGAAACTATGGCTACACCTTC. It translates to CASSGRNYGYTF. This chain uses TRBV9 with TRBJ1-2; D is unresolved. Germline-derived CDR1 and CDR2 are SGDLS and YYNGEE. The CDR3 totals 12 residues. V lost 3 bases to trimming and J lost 2 bases, with 5 bases between them.

This chain uses TRBV20-1 with TRBJ2-7, with 9 positions matching TRBD2. V dropped 5 bases and J dropped 2; count of bases not matched to a gene: 7. From germline, CDR1 is DFQATT and CDR2 SNEGSKA (reference sequence). The CDR3 sequence is 14 residues long. CDR3 loop: CSAHQGGRAYEQYF. The CDR3 bases are TGCAGTGCTCACCAGGGCGGGAGGGCCTACGAGCAGTACTTC.

This clonotype has at least ten counts. The V gene is TRBV5-4, the J gene TRBJ2-3; a weak D match, TRBD2 (7 bases). This CDR3 is built from 16 residues. Trimming took 0 bases from V and 1 from J, leaving 12 bases between them. Germline lookup yields CDR1 SGHNT and CDR2 YYREEE (reference sequence). CDR3 amino acids: CASSLARGAGTDTQYF. The DNA of the CDR3 is TGTGCCAGCAGCTTGGCACGGGGGGCGGGCACAGATACGCAGTATTTT.

The chain recombines TRBV19 with TRBJ2-2; the D call may be TRBD1 or TRBD2 (5 bases each). This CDR3 is 14 amino acids long. Looked up from germline, CDR1 is LNHDA and CDR2 is SQIVND (reference sequence). With 6 bases removed from V and 6 bases from J, the gap between germline ends came to 14 bases. CDR3 in amino acids: CASRIGAGAGELFF. The CDR3, as DNA: TGTGCCAGTAGAATCGGGGCTGGGGCCGGGGAGCTGTTTTTT. Filled out from reference TRBV19 and TRBJ2-2, the complete variable domain reads DGGITQSPKYLFRKEGQNVTLSCEQNLNHDAMYWYRQDPGQGLRLIYYSQIVNDFQKGDIAEGYSVSREKKESFPLTVTSAQKNPTAFYLCASRIGAGAGELFFGEGSRLTVL.

This clonotype was counted ten times or more. The chain employs TRBV25-1 and TRBJ2-3, with TRBD2 matching 11 bases. The CDR3 consists of 19 residues. Per the germline V gene, CDR1 is MGHDK and CDR2 is SYGVNS. J was trimmed by 6 bases and V by 7 bases; bases with no gene match: 21. CDR3 protein: CASTETSGSWSPRLDTQYF. As DNA, the CDR3 is TGTGCCAGCACCGAAACTAGCGGGAGTTGGTCCCCCCGTCTGGATACGCAGTATTTT.

This clonotype has at least ten counts. The V call is TRBV7-6, the J call TRBJ1-6; D gene uncertain. Trimming took 4 bases from V and 1 from J, leaving 8 bases between them. The CDR3 consists of 15 residues. Germline CDR1 is SGHVS and CDR2 is FNYEAQ. The CDR3 loop is CASSSVESYNSPLHF. DNA for the CDR3: TGTGCCAGCAGCTCCGTGGAATCCTATAATTCACCCCTCCACTTT.

This clonotype was seen many times. The genes are TRBV2 and TRBJ2-7, with 7 positions matching TRBD1. The CDR3 totals 11 residues. Trimming cost V 11 bases and J 2 bases; bases outside gene matches: 3. Germline loops: CDR1 SNHLY, CDR2 FYNNEI. The CDR3 protein is CAQGQAYEQYF. CDR3 nucleotides: TGTGCCCAAGGACAGGCCTACGAGCAGTACTTC.

The chain employs TRBV9 and TRBJ1-1; 10 bases agree with TRBD1. The CDR3 runs 16 residues. V gave up 4 bases and J gave up 1 base; unmatched junction bases: 7. The germline gives CDR1 SGDLS, CDR2 YYNGEE. CDR3 region: CASSLDRGLENTEAFF. The CDR3 DNA is TGTGCCAGCAGCTTAGACAGGGGGCTCGAGAACACTGAAGCTTTCTTT.

This clonotype has a count of ten or more. J is TRBJ2-7 and V is TRBV20-1; the match to TRBD1 covers 7 bases. The CDR3 extends over 13 amino acids. Germline V gene data show CDR1 as DFQATT and CDR2 as SNEGSKA (reference sequence). V was pared by 3 bases and J by 0 bases, with 2 bases of the junction left unmatched. The CDR3 nucleotides are TGCAGTGCTAGGGGACAGAACTCCTACGAGCAGTACTTC. Translation: CSARGQNSYEQYF.

This clonotype occurred many times. The chain combines TRBV19 with TRBJ2-7; D unclear. V lost 1 base and J 5 bases, leaving 9 bases between the germline ends. The CDR3 runs to 13 residues. Germline V lookup: CDR1 LNHDA, CDR2 SQIVND (reference sequence). CDR3 coding DNA: TGTGCCAGTAGTATAGGGGGATATGACGAGCAGTACTTC. Residues: CASSIGGYDEQYF.

The genes are TRBV6-2 or TRBV6-3 and TRBJ1-5; TRBD1 might be the D (6 bases). The CDR3 loop spans 14 amino acids. V dropped 7 bases and J dropped 9 bases, with 19 bases sitting between them. Germline CDR1 and CDR2: MNHEY and SVGEGT. The CDR3 bases are TGTGCCAGCATCGAGTCTGGGGGCGGCGGGCCCCAGCATTTT. It yields the protein CASIESGGGGPQHF.